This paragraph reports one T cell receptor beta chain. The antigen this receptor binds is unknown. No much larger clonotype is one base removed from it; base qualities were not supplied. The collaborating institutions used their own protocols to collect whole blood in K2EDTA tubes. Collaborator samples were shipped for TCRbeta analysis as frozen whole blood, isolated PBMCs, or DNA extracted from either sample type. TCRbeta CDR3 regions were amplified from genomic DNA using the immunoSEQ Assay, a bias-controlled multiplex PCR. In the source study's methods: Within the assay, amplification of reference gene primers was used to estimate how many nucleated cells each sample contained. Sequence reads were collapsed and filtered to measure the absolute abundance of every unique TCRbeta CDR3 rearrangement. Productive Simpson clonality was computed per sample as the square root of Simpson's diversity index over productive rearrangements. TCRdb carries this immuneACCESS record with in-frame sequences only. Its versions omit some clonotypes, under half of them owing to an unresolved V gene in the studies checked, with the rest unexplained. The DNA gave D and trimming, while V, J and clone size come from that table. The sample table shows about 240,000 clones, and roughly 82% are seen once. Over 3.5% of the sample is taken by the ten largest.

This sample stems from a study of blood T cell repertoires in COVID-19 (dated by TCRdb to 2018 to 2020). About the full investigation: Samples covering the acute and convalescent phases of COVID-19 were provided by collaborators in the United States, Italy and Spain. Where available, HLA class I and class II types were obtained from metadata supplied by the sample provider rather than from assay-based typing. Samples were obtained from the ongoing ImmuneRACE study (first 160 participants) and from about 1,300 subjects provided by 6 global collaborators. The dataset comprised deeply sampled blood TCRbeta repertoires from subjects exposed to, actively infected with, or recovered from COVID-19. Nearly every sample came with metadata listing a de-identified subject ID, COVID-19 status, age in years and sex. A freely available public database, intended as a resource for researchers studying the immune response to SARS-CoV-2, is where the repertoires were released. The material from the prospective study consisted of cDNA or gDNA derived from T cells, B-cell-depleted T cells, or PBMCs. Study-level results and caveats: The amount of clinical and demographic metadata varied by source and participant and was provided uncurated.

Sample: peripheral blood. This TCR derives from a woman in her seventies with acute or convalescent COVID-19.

The CDR3 loop reads CASSLGPGQSTDTQYF. The DNA sequence is as follows: TGTGCCAGCAGCTTAGGGCCGGGACAGTCCACAGATACGCAGTATTTT. Recombination connected TRBV11-2 to TRBJ2-3, and 7 junction bases match TRBD1. Per the germline V gene, SGHAT is the CDR1 and FQNNGV is the CDR2. Reading from cysteine to phenylalanine, the CDR3 counts 16 amino acids. Kept here is only the CDR3 DNA, which spans 48 bases and is read in frame from base 1. V trim: 1 base; J trim: 2 bases; unmatched bases: 6.